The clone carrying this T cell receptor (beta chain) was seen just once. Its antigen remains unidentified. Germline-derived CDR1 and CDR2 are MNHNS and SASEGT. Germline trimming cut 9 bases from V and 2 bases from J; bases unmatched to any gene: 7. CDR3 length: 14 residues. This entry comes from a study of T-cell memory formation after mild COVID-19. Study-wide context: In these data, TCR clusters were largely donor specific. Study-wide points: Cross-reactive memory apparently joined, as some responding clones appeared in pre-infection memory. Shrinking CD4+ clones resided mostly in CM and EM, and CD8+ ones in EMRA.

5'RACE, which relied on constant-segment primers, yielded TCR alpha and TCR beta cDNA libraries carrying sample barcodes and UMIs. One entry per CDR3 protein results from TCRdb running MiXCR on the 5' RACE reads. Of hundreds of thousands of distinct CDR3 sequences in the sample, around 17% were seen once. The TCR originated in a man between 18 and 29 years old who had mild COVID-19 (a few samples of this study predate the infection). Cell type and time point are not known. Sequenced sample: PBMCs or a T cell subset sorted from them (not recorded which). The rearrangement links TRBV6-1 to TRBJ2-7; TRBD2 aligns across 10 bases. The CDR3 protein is CASMALAGAYEQYF. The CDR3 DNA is TGTGCCAGTATGGCCCTAGCGGGAGCCTACGAGCAGTACTTC.